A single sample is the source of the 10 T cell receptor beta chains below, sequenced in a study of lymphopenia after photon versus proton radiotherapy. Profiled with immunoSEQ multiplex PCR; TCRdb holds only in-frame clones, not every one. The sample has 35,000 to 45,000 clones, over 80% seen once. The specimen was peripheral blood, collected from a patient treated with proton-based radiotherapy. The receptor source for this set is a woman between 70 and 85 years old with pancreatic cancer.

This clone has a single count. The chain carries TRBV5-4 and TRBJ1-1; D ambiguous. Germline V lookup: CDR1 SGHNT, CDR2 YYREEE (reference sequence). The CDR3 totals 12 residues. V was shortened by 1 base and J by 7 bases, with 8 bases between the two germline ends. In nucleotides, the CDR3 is TGTGCCAGCAGCTTGACTGGGGTTGAAGCTTTCTTT. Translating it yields CASSLTGVEAFF.

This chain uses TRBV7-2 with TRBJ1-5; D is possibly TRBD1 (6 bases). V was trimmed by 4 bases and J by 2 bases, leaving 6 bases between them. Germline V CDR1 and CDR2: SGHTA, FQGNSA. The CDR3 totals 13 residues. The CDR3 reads CASSSGGNQPQHF. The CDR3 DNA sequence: TGTGCCAGCAGCTCAGGGGGCAATCAGCCCCAGCATTTT.

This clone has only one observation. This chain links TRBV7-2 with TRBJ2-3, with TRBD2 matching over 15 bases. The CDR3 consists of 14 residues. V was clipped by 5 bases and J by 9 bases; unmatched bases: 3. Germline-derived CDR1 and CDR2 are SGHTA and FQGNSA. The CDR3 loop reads CASSPGLAGGTQYF. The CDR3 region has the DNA TGTGCCAGCAGCCCCGGACTAGCGGGAGGGACGCAGTATTTT.

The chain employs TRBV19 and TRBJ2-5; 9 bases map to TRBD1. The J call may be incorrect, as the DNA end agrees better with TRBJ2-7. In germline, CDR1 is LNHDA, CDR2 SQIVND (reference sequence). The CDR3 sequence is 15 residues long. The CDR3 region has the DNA TGTGCCAGTAGTTATTCCGGGACAGGGCAATACGAGCAGTACTTC. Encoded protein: CASSYSGTGQYEQYF.

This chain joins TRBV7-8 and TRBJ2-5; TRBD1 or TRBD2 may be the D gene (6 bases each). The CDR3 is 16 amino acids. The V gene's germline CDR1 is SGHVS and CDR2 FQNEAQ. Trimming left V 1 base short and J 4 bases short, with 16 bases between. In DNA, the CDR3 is TGTGCCAGCAGCTTAGATGTGAGGGGGGAAGTAGAGACCCAGTACTTC. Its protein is CASSLDVRGEVETQYF.

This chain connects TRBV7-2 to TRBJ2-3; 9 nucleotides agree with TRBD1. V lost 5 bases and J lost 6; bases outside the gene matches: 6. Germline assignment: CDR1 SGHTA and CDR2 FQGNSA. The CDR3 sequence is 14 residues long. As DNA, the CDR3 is TGTGCCAGCAGCCTCTGGGACAGGGAGGATACGCAGTATTTT. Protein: CASSLWDREDTQYF. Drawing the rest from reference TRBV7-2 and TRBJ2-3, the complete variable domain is GAGVSQSPSNKVTEKGKDVELRCDPISGHTALYWYRQSLGQGLEFLIYFQGNSAPDKSGLPSDRFSAERTGGSVSTLTIQRTQQEDSAVYLCASSLWDREDTQYFGPGTRLTVL.

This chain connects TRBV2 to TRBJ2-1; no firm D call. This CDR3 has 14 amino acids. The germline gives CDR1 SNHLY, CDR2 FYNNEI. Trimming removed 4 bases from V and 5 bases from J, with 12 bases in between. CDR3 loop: CASSGGGRNNEQFF. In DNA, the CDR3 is TGTGCCAGCAGTGGAGGTGGGCGCAACAATGAGCAGTTCTTC.

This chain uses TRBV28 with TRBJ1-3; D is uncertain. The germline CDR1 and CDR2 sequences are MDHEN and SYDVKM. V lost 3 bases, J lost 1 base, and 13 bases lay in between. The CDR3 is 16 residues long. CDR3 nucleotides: TGTGCCAGCAGTTTGTTCAGCTCGGGATCTGGAAACACCATATATTTT. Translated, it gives CASSLFSSGSGNTIYF.

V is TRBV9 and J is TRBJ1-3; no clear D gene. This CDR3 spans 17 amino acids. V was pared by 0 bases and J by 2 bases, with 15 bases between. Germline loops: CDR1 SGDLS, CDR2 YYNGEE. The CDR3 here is CASSVATELRTGNTIYF. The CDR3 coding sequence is TGTGCCAGCAGCGTAGCAACAGAGTTACGGACTGGAAACACCATATATTTT.

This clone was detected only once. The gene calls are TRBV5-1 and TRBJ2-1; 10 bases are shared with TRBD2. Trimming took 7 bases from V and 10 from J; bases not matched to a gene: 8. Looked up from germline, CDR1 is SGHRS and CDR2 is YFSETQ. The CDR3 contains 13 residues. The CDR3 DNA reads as TGCGCCAGCTCGTCTCTAGCGGGAGACGAGCAGTTCTTC. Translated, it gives CASSSLAGDEQFF.